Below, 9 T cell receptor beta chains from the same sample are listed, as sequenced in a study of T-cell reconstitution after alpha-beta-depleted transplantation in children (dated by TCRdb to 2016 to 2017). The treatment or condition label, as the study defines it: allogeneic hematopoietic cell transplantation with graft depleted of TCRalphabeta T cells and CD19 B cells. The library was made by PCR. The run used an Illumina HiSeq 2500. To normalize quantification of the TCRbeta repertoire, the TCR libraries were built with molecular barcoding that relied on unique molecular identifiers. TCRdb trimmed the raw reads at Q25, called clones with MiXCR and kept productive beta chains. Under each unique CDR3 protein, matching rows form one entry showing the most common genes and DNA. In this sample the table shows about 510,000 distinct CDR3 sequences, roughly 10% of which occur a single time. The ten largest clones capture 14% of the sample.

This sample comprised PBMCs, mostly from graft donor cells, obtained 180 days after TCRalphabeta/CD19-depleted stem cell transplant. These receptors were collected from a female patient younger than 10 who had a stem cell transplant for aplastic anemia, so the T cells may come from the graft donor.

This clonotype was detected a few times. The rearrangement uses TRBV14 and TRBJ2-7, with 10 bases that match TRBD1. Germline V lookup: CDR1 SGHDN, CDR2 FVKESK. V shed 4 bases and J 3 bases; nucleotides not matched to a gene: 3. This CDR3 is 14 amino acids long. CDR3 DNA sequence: TGTGCCAGCAGCCCCCGGGACAGGGGCTACGAGCAGTACGTC. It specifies CASSPRDRGYEQYV.

CDR3: CASGYGPPRFF. The DNA for the CDR3 is TGTGCTAGTGGTTACGGACCGCCGCGGTTCTTC. The V and J genes are TRBV12-5 and TRBJ2-1; D ambiguous. This CDR3 comprises 11 residues. Looked up from germline, CDR1 is LGHNT and CDR2 is FRNRAP. V gave up 4 bases and J gave up 15 bases, with 13 bases separating them.

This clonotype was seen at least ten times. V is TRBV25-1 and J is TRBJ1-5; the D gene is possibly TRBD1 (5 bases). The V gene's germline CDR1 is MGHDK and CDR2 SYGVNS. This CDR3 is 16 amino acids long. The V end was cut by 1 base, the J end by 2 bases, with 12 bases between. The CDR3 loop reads CASSELGAAGNQPQHF. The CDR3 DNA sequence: TGTGCCAGCAGTGAATTAGGGGCGGCGGGCAATCAGCCCCAGCATTTT.

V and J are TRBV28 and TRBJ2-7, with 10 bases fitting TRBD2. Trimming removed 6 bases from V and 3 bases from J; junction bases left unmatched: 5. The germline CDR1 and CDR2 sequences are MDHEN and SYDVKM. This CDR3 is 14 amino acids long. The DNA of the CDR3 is TGTGCCAGCAGGCTAGCGGGAGTTGTCTACGAGCAGTACGTC. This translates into CASRLAGVVYEQYV.

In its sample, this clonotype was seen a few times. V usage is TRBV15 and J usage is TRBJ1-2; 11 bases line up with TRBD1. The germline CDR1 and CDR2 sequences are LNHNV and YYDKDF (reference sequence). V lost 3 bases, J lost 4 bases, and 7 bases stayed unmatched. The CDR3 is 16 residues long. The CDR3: CATSSEDRGRPYGYTF. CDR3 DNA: TGTGCCACCAGCAGCGAGGACAGGGGGCGCCCCTATGGCTACACCTTC. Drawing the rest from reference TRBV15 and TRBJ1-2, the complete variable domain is DAMVIQNPRYQVTQFGKPVTLSCSQTLNHNVMYWYQQKSSQAPKLLFHYYDKDFNNEADTPDNFQSRRPNTSFCFLDIRSPGLGDTAMYLCATSSEDRGRPYGYTFGSGTRLTVV.

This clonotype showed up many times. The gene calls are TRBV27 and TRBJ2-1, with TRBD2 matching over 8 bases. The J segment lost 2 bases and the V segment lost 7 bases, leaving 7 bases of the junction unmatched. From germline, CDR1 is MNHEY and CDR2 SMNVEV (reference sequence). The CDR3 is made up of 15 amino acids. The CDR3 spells CASTLSGKAYNEQFF. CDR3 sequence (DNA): TGTGCCAGCACCCTTAGCGGGAAGGCCTACAATGAGCAGTTCTTC.

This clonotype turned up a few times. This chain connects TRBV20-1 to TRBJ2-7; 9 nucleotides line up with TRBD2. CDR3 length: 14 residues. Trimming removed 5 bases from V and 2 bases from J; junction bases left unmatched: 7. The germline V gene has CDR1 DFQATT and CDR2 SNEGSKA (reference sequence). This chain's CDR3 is CSAVSGSTPYEQYV. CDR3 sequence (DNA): TGCAGTGCTGTTAGCGGGAGCACTCCCTACGAGCAGTACGTC.

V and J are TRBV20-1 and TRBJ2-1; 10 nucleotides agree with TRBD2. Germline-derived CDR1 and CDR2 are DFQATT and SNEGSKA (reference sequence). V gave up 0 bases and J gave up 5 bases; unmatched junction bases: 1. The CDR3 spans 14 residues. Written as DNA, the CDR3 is TGCAGTGCTAGAGATGGACTAGCGGACAATGAGCAGTTCTTC. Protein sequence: CSARDGLADNEQFF.

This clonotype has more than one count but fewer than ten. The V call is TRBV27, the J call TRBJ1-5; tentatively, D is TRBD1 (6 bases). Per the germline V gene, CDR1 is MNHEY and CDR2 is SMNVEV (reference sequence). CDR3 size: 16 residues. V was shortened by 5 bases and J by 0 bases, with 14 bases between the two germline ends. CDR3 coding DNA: TGTGCCAGCAGTCCAAGGACAGACTATAGCAATCAGCCCCAGCATTTT. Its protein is CASSPRTDYSNQPQHF.